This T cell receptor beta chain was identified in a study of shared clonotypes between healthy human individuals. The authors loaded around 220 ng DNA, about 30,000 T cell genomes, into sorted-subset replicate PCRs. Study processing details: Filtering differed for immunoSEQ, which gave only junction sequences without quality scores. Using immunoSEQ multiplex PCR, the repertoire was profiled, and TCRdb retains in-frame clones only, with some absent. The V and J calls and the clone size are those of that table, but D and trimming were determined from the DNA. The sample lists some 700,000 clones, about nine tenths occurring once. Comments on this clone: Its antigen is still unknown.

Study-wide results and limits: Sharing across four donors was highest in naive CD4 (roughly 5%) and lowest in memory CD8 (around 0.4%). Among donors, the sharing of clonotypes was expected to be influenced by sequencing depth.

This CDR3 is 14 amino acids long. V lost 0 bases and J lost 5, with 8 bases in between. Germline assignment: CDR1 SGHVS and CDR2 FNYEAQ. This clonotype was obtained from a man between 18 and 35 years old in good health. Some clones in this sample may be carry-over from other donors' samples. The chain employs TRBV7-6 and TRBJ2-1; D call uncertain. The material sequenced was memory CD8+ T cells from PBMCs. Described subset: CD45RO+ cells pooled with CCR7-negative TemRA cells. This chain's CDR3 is CASSLAIRNNEQFF. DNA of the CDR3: TGTGCCAGCAGCTTAGCGATACGAAACAATGAGCAGTTCTTC.